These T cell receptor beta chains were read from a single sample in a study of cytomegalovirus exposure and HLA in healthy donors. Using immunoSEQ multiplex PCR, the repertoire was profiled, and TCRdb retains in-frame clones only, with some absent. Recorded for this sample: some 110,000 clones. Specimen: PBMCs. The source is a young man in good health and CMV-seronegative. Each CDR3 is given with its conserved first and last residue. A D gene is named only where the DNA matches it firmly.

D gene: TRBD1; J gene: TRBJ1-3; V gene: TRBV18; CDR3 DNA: TGTGCCAGCTCAAGCGACAGGGGGAACACCATATATTTT; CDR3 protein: CASSSDRGNTIYF
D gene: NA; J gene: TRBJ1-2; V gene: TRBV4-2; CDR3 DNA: TGTGCCAGCAGCCAAGATTATCCAGGGTTCGGCTACACCTTC; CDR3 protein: CASSQDYPGFGYTF
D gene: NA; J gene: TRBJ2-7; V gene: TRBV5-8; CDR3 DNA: TGTGCCAGCAGCTTCGCCCTCGGGGGTCTAGGAGAGCAGTACTTC; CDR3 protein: CASSFALGGLGEQYF
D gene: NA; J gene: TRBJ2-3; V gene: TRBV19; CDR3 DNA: TGTGCCAGTAGTAGTTTAGCGGAGCCCACAGATACGCAGTATTTT; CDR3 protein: CASSSLAEPTDTQYF
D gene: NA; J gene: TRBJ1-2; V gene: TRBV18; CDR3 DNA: TGTGCCAGCTCACCGTCTAGGAACTATGGCTACACCTTC; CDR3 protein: CASSPSRNYGYTF
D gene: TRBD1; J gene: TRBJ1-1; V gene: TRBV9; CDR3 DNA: TGTGCCAGCAGCGTCCGGGACAGGGGGCGGATCAACACTGAAGCTTTCTTT; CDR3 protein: CASSVRDRGRINTEAFF
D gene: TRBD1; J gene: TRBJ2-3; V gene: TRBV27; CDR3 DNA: TGTGCCAGCAGTTGGACAGGCAGCACAGATACGCAGTATTTT; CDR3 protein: CASSWTGSTDTQYF
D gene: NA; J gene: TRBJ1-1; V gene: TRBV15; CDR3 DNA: TGTGCCACCAACCCTTTGAGGAGCGGCACTGAAGCTTTCTTT; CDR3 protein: CATNPLRSGTEAFF
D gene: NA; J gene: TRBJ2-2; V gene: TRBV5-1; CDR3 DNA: TGCGCCAGCAGCTTGCTAGACCGCGTGGACGGGGAGCTGTTTTTT; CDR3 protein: CASSLLDRVDGELFF
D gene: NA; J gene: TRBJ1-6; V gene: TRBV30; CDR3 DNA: TGTGCCTGGAACCCGACATCGGGGAGCTCCTATAATTCACCCCTCCACTTT; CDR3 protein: CAWNPTSGSSYNSPLHF
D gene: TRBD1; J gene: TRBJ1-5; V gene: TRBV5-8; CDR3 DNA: TGTGCCAGCAGCCGTGGGACAGGGGGTTCGTATCAGCCCCAGCATTTT; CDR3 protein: CASSRGTGGSYQPQHF
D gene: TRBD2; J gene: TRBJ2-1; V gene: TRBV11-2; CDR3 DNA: TGTGCCAGCAGCTCATCGGGGGGGCCCTACAATGAGCAGTTCTTC; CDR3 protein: CASSSSGGPYNEQFF
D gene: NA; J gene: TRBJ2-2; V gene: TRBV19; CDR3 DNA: TGTGCCACCGAAATGTCAATCGGGATCCGGACCACCGGGGAGCTGTTTTTT; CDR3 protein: CATEMSIGIRTTGELFF
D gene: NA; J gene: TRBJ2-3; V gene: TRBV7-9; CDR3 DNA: TGTGCCAGCAGCTTATGGGCAGGGAGCACAGATACGCAGTATTTT; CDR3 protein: CASSLWAGSTDTQYF
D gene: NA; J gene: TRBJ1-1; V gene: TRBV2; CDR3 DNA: TGTGCCAGCAGTGAACAAGGGGTCGGCACTGAAGCTTTCTTT; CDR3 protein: CASSEQGVGTEAFF
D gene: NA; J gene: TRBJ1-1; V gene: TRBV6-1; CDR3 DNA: TGTGCCAGCATGTCAAGGGGAACGGCTGAAGCTTTCTTT; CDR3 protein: CASMSRGTAEAFF
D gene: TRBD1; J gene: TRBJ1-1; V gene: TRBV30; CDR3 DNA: TGTGCCTGGAGTGTATGGACAGGGGAGGCTTTCTTT; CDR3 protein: CAWSVWTGEAFF
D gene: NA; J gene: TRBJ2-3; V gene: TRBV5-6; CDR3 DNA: TGTGCCAGCAGCTTGGCTACAGGGAGAGATACGCAGTATTTT; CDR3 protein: CASSLATGRDTQYF
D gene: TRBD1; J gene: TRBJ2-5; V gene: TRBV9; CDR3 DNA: TGTGCCAGCAGCGTAGCTACGGGGACAGCGCTAGAGACCCAGTACTTC; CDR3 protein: CASSVATGTALETQYF
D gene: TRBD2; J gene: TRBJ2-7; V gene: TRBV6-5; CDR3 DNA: TGTGCCAGCAGCCAGTTCGGGACTAGCGTGTTAGAGCAGTACTTC; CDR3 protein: CASSQFGTSVLEQYF
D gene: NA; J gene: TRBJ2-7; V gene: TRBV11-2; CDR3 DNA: TGTGCCAGCAGCCAGGAATCCGTCTCCTACGAGCAGTACTTC; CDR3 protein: CASSQESVSYEQYF
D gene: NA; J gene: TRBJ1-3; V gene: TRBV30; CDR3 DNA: TGTGCCTGGAGTGTTAGCGCTGGAAACACCATATATTTT; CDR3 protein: CAWSVSAGNTIYF
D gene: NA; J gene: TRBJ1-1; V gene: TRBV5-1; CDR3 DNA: TGCGCCAGCAGCAGGGGGATCGACACTGAAGCTTTCTTT; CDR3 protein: CASSRGIDTEAFF
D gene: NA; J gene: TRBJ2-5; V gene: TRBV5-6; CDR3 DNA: TGTGCCAGCAGCTTGAACGTAGGGGTGGAGACCCAGTACTTC; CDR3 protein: CASSLNVGVETQYF
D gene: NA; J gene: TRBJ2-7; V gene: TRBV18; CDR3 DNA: TGTGCCAGCTCACTCCTCCCCCCCGAGGGTGCCTACGAGCAGTACTTC; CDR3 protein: CASSLLPPEGAYEQYF
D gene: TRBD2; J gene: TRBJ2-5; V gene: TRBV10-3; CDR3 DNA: TGTGCCATCAGCATACTAGCGGGAGTCGGAGAGACCCAGTACTTC; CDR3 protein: CAISILAGVGETQYF
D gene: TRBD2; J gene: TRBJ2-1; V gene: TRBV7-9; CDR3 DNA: TGTGCCAGCAGCTTAGCGGGGGGAGGGCGGAATGAGCAGTTCTTC; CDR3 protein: CASSLAGGGRNEQFF
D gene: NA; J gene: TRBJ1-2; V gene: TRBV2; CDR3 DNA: TGTGCCACCTCAGGGGTGAGGGAGTTCTATGGCTACACCTTC; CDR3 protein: CATSGVREFYGYTF
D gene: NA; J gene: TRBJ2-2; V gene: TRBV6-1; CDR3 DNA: TGTGCCAGTGGCGGGGCCCGGGACACCGGGGAGCTGTTTTTT; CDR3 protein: CASGGARDTGELFF
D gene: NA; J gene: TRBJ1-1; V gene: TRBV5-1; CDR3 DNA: TGCGCCAGCAGCCACCCGGGGAGGGGAAACACTGAAGCTTTCTTT; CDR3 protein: CASSHPGRGNTEAFF